This T cell receptor beta chain stems from a study of liver allograft versus peripheral blood T cells. Study as a whole: Transplanted-liver and recipient peripheral blood T cell receptor repertoires were compared. Broader study findings: Reportedly, liver allograft T cell receptor repertoires differed from peripheral blood ones.

Each CDR3 protein is one row after TCRdb ran MiXCR on the reads. The table lists some 1,000 distinct CDR3 sequences, roughly a fifth of them singletons, with roughly 14% in the top ten. This clonotype was observed once. Its antigen is unknown. Germline V gives CDR1 LGHNT, CDR2 FRNRAP. Unmatched junction bases numbered 4, after V lost 7 bases and J lost 4 bases. The CDR3 contains 14 residues. The clonotype was recovered from a human patient who had a liver transplant. Part of the T cells may come from the graft donor. V gene TRBV12-5 combines with J gene TRBJ2-1, with 10 bases that match TRBD1. The CDR3 protein is CASVPGQGYNEQFF. The CDR3 coding sequence is TGTGCTAGTGTTCCGGGACAGGGGTACAATGAGCAGTTCTTC. Based on the CDR3 plus reference TRBV12-5 and TRBJ2-1, the full variable domain is DARVTQTPRHKVTEMGQEVTMRCQPILGHNTVFWYRQTMMQGLELLAYFRNRAPLDDSGMPKDRFSAEMPDATLATLKIQPSEPRDSAVYFCASVPGQGYNEQFFGPGTRLTVL.